This T cell receptor beta chain was retrieved from a study of T-cell reconstitution after alpha-beta-depleted transplantation in children. Regarding the study as a whole: T-cell counts and diversity were attributed mostly to newly produced T cells one year after transplant.

Unmatched junction bases numbered 2, after V lost 4 bases and J lost 2 bases. The CDR3 is made up of 14 amino acids. Preparation of the TCRbeta library involved a method that used unique molecular identifiers. TCRdb ran MiXCR on the PCR reads and lists one entry per CDR3 protein. The sample consists of around 200,000 distinct CDR3 sequences, 11% of them appearing once. The table lists this clonotype with many counts. Antigen specificity is unknown. Sequenced material: PBMCs, taken before TCRalphabeta/CD19-depleted stem cell transplant. This clonotype originated in a child in the first two years of life with acute myeloid leukemia, due to receive a stem cell transplant. V usage is TRBV12-3 or TRBV12-4 and J usage is TRBJ2-7; 10 nucleotides align to TRBD2. CDR3 in amino acids: CASSSGLAAYEQYF. The CDR3 coding sequence is TGTGCCAGCAGTTCCGGACTAGCGGCCTACGAGCAGTACTTC.